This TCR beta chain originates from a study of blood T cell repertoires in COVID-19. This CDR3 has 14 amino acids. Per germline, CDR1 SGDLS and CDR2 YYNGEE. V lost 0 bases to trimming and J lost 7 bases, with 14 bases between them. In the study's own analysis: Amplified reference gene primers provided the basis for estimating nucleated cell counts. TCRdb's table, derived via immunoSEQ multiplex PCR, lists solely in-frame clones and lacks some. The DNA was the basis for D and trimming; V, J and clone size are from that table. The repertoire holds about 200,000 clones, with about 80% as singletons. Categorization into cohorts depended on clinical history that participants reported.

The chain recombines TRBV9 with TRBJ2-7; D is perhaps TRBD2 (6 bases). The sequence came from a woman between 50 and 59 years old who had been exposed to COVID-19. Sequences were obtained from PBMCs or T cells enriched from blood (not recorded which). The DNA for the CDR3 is TGTGCCAGCAGCGTAGTAGCGGCAGGAGGTGAGCAGTACTTC. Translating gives CASSVVAAGGEQYF.